This TCR beta chain was found in a study of blood T cells in healthy people across ages. The study's findings and limits: The unsorted PBMCs prevented any conclusive comparison of naive versus antigen-experienced cells.

This CDR3 contains 14 residues. The V end was cut by 3 bases, the J end by 10 bases, with 19 bases between. Germline V gene data show CDR1 as MDHEN and CDR2 as SYDVKM. With a J-beta primer mix and a sample-barcoded 5' primer, a second PCR ran about 7 to 12 cycles. The authors tagged each cDNA molecule using a template-switch adaptor with 12 random nucleotides. TCRdb ran MiXCR on the 5' RACE reads and lists one entry per CDR3 protein. The table shows about 780,000 distinct CDR3 sequences, with about 42% occurring only once. On this clonotype: Its cognate antigen is unknown.

This sequence joins TRBV28 and TRBJ2-7, with D maybe TRBD2 (6 bases). Material for sequencing was blood. This receptor was obtained from an elderly man in good health. This chain's CDR3 is CASSFHRLRGDQYF. CDR3 nucleotides: TGTGCCAGCAGTTTTCATCGCCTCCGCGGGGACCAGTACTTC.